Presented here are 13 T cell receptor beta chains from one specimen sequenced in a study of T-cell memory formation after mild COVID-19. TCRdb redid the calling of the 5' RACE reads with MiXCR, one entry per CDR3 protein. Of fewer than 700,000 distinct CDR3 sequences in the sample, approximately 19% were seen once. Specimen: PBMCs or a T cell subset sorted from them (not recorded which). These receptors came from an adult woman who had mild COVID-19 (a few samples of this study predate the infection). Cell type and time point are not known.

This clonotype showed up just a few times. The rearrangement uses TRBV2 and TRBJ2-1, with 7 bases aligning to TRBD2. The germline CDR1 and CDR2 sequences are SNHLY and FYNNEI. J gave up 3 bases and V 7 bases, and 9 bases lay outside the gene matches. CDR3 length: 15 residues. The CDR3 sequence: CASIGAGTIYNEQFF. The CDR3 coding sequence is TGTGCCAGCATCGGAGCAGGGACTATCTACAATGAGCAGTTCTTC.

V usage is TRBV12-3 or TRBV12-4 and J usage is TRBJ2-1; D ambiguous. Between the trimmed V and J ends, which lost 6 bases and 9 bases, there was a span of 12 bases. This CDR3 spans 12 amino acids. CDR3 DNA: TGTGCCAGCAGCCCAGAGAAGCCTGAGCAGTTCTTC. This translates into CASSPEKPEQFF.

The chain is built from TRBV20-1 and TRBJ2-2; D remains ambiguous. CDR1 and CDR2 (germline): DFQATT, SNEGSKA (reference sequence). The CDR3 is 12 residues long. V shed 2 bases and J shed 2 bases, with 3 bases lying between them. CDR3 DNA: TGCAGTGCTAGACGCAACACCGGGGAGCTGTTTTTT. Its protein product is CSARRNTGELFF.

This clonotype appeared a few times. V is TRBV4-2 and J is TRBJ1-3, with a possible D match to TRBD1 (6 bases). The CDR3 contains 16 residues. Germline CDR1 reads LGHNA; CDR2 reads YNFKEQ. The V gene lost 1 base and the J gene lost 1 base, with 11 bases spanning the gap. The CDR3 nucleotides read TGTGCCAGCAGCCAAGGCACAGGGAAATCTGGAAACACCATATATTTT. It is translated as CASSQGTGKSGNTIYF.

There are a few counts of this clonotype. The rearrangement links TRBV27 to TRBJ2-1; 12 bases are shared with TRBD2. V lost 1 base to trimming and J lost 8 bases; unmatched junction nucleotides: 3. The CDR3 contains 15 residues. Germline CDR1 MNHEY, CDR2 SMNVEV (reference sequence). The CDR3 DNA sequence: TGTGCCAGCAGTTTATGGACTAGCGGGATCTATGAGCAGTTCTTC. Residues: CASSLWTSGIYEQFF.

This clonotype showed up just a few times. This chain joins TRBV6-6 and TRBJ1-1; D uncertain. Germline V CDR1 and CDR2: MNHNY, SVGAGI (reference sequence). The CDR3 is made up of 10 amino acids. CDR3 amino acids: CASGRPEAFF. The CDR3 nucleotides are TGTGCTTCGGGAAGGCCTGAAGCTTTCTTT.

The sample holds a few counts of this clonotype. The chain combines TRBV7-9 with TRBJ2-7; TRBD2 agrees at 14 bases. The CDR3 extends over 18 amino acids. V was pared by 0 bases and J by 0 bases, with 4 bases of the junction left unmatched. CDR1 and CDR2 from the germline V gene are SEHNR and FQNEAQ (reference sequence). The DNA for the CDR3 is TGTGCCAGCAGCTTAGCCCGGACTAGCGGGAGGAGCTCCTACGAGCAGTACTTC. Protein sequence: CASSLARTSGRSSYEQYF. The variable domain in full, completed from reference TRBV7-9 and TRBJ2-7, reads DTGVSQNPRHKITKRGQNVTFRCDPISEHNRLYWYRQTLGQGPEFLTYFQNEAQLEKSRLLSDRFSAERPKGSFSTLEIQRTEQGDSAMYLCASSLARTSGRSSYEQYFGPGTRLTVT.

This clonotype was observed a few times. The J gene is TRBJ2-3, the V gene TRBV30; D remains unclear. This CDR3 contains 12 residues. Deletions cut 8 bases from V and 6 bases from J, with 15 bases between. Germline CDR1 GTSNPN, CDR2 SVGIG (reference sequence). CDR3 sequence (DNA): TGTGCCATCGAACTAAAAGGGGATACGCAGTATTTT. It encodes CAIELKGDTQYF.

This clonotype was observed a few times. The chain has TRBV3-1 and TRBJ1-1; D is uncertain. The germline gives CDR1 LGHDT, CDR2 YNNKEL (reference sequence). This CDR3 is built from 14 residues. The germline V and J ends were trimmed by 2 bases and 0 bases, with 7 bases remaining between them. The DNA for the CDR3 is TGTGCCAGCAGCCAAAATTCGTTGAACACTGAAGCTTTCTTT. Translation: CASSQNSLNTEAFF. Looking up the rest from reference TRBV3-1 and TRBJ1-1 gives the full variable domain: DTAVSQTPKYLVTQMGNDKSIKCEQNLGHDTMYWYKQDSKKFLKIMFSYNNKELIINETVPNRFSPKSPDKAHLNLHINSLELGDSAVYFCASSQNSLNTEAFFGQGTRLTVV.

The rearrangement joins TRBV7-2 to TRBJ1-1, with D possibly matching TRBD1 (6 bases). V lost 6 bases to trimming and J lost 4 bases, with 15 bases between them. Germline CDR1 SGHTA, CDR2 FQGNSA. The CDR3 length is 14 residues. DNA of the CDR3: TGTGCCAGCAGAAACAGGGTATGGGGCACTGAAGCTTTCTTT. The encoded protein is CASRNRVWGTEAFF.

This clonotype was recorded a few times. CDR3 coding DNA: TGCAGCGCCTCTCCGGGATATGAAGCTTTCTTT. It is translated as CSASPGYEAFF. The V and J genes are TRBV29-1 and TRBJ1-1; D gene unclear. The CDR3 covers 11 residues. The germline V and J ends were trimmed by 7 bases and 7 bases, with 13 bases remaining between them. Germline-derived CDR1 and CDR2 are SQVTM and ANQGSEA.

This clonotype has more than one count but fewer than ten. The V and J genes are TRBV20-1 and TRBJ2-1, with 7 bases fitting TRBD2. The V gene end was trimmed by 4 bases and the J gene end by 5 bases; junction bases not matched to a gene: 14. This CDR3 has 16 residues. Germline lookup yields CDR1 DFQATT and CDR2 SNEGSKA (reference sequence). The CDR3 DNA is TGCAGTGCTAAGAAATTGGGAGGGCCGGGCCACAATGAGCAGTTCTTC. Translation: CSAKKLGGPGHNEQFF.

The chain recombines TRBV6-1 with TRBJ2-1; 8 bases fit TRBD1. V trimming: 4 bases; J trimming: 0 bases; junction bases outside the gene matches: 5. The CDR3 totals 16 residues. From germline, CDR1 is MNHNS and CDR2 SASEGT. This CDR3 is CASSAGTGSSYNEQFF. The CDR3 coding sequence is TGTGCCAGCAGTGCCGGGACAGGAAGCTCCTACAATGAGCAGTTCTTC.